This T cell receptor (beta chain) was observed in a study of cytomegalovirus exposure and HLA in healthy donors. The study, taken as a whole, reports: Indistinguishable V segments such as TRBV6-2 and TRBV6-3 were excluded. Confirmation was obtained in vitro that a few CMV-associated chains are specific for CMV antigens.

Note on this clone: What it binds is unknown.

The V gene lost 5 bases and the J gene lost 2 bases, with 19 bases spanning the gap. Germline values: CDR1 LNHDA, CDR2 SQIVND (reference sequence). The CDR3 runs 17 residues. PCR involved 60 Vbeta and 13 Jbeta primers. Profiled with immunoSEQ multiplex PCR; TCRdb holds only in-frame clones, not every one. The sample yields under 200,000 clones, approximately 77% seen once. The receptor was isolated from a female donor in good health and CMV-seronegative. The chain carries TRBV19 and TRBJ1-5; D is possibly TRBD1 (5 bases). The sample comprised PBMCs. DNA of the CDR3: TGTGCCAGTAGTTGGGGCCTGATGGGGCCCGGCAATCAGCCCCAGCATTTT. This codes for CASSWGLMGPGNQPQHF.